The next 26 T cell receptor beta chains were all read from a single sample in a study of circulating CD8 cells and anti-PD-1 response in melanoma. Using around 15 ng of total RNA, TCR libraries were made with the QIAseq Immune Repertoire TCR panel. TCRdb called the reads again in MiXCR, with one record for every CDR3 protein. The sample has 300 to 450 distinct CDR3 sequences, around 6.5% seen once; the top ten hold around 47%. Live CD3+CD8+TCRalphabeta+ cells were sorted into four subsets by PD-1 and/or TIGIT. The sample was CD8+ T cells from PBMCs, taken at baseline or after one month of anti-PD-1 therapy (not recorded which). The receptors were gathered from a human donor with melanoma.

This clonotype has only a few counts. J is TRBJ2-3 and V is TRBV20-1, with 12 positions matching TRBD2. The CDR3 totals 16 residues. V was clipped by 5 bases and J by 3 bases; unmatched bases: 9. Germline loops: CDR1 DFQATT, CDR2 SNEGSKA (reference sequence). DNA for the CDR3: TGCAGTGCTGTAGGACTAGCGGGGATGGGTACAGATACGCAGTATTTT. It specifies CSAVGLAGMGTDTQYF.

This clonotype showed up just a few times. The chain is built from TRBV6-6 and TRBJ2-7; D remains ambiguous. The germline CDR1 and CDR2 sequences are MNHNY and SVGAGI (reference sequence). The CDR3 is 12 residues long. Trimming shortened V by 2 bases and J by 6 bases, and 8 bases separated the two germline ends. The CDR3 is CASSYPLGEQYF. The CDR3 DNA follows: TGTGCCAGCAGTTACCCCCTCGGCGAGCAGTACTTC.

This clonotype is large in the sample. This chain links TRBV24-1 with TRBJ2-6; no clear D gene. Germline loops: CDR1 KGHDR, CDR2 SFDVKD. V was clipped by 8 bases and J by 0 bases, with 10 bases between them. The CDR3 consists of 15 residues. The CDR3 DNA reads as TGTGCCACCATGCAAGGCAGCTCTGGGGCCAACGTCCTGACTTTC. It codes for CATMQGSSGANVLTF.

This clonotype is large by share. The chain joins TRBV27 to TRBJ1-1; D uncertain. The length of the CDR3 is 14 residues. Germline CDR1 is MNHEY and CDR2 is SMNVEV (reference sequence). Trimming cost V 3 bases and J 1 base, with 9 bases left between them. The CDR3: CASSFSGWNTEAFF. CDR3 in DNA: TGTGCCAGCAGTTTTTCGGGATGGAACACTGAAGCTTTCTTT.

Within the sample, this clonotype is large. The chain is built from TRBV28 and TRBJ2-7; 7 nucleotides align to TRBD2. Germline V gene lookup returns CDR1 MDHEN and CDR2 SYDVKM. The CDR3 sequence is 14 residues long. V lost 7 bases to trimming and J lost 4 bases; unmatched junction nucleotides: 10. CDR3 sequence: CASNSNRAGYEQYF. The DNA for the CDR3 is TGTGCCAGCAACTCCAATCGAGCGGGGTACGAGCAGTACTTC.

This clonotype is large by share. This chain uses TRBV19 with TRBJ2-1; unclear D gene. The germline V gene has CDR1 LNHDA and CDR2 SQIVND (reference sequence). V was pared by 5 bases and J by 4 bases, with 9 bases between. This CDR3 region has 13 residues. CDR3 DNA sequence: TGTGCCAGTAGTCCAGGCTCTTACAATGAGCAGTTCTTC. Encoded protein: CASSPGSYNEQFF.

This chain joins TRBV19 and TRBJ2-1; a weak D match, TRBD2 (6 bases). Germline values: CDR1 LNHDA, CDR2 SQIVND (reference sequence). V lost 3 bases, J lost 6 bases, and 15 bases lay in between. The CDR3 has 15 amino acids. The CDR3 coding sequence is TGTGCCAGTAGTATCCATAGCGGACCTCTCAATGAGCAGTTCTTC. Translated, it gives CASSIHSGPLNEQFF.

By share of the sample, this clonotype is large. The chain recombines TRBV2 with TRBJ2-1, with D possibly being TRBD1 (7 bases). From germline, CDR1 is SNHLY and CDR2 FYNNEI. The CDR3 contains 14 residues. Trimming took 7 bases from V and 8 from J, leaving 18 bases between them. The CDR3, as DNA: TGTGCCAGCACCAGGGGGGCCGAGGGAGATGAGCAGTTCTTC. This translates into CASTRGAEGDEQFF.

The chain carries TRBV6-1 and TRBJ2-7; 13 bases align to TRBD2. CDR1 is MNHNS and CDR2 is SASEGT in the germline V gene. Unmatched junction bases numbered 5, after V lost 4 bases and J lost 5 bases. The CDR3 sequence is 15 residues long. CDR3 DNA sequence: TGTGCCAGCAGTGGAAGGACTAGCGGGGGAAACGAGCAGTACTTC. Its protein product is CASSGRTSGGNEQYF.

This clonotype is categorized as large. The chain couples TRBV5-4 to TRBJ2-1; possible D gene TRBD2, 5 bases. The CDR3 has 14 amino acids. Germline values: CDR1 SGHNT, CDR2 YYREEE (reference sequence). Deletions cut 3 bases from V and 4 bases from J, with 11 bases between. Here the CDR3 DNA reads TGTGCCAGCAGCTCTCGGGGAGCTTACAATGAGCAGTTCTTC. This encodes CASSSRGAYNEQFF.

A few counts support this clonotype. In nucleotides, the CDR3 is TGTGCCAGCAGTTTAAATGGGGAGGGAGAAAAGTTGCGCGCATCCTACGAGCAGTACTTC. It encodes CASSLNGEGEKLRASYEQYF. The J gene is TRBJ2-7, the V gene TRBV28; TRBD2 agrees at 7 bases. Germline loops: CDR1 MDHEN, CDR2 SYDVKM. The CDR3 is 20 residues long. The V and J ends lost 2 bases and 1 base, in that order; junction bases with no gene match: 20. The full variable domain, with the rest looked up from reference TRBV28 and TRBJ2-7, is DVKVTQSSRYLVKRTGEKVFLECVQDMDHENMFWYRQDPGLGLRLIYFSYDVKMKEKGDIPEGYSVSREKKERFSLILESASTNQTSMYLCASSLNGEGEKLRASYEQYFGPGTRLTVT.

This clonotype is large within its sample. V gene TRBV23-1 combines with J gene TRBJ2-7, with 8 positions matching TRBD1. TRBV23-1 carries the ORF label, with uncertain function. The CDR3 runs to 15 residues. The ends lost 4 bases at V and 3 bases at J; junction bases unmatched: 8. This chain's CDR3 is CASSPGTGAYYEQYF. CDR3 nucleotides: TGCGCCAGCAGTCCTGGGACAGGCGCTTACTACGAGCAGTACTTC.

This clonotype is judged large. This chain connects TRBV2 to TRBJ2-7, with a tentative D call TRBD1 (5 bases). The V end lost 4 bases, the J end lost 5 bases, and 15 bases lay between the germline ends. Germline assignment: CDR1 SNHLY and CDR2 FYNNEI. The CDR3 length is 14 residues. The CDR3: CASSGLVRVHEQYF. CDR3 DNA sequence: TGTGCCAGCAGTGGGCTCGTCAGGGTCCACGAGCAGTACTTC.

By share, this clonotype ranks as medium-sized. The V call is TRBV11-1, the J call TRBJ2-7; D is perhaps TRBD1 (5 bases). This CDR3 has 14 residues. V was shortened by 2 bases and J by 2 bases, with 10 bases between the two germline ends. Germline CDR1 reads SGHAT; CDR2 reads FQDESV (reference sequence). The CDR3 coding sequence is TGTGCCAGCAGCTTATGGGGCAGCACCTACGAGCAGTACTTC. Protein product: CASSLWGSTYEQYF.

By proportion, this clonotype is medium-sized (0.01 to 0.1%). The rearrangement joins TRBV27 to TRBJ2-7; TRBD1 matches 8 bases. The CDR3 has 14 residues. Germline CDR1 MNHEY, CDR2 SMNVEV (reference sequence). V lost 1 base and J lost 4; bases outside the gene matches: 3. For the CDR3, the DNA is TGTGCCAGCAGTTTATATCAGGGGGCGTACGAGCAGTACTTC. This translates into CASSLYQGAYEQYF.

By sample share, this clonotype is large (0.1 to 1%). The CDR3 here is CASTRGRGDTQYF. The CDR3 DNA follows: TGCGCCAGCACCCGAGGTAGAGGGGATACGCAGTATTTT. The chain employs TRBV23-1 and TRBJ2-3; tentative D call: TRBD2 (5 bases). TRBV23-1 is sorted into the ORF group, with uncertain function. The CDR3 consists of 13 residues. Trimming removed 7 bases at V and 6 bases at J, with 14 bases between.

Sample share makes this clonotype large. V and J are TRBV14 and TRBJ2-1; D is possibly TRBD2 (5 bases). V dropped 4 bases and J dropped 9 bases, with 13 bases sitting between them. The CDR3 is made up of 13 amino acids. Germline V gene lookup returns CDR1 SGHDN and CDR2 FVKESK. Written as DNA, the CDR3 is TGTGCCAGCAGCCCGACCCTACGGGGTGAGCAGTTCTTC. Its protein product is CASSPTLRGEQFF.

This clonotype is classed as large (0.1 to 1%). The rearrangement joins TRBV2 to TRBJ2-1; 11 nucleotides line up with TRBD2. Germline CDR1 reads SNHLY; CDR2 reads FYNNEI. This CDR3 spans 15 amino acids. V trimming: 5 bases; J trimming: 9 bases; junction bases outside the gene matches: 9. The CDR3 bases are TGTGCCAGCAGTAGTAGCGGGGGGGCCTTGACTGAGCAGTTCTTC. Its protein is CASSSSGGALTEQFF. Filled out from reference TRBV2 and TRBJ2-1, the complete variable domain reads EPEVTQTPSHQVTQMGQEVILRCVPISNHLYFYWYRQILGQKVEFLVSFYNNEISEKSEIFDDQFSVERPDGSNFTLKIRSTKLEDSAMYFCASSSSGGALTEQFFGPGTRLTVL.

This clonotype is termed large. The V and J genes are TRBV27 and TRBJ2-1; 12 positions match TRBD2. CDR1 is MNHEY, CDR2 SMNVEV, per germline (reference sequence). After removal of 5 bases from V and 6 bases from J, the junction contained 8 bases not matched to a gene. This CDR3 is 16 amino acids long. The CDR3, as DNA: TGTGCCAGCAGTCTAGCGGGGGGGCTAAAGGGCAATGAGCAGTTCTTC. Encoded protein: CASSLAGGLKGNEQFF.

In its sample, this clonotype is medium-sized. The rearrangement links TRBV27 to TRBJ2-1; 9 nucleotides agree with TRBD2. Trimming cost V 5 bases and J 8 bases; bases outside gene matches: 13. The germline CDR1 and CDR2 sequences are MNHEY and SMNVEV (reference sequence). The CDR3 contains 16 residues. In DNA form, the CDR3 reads TGTGCCAGCAGTGGTCAGGCGGGGGGGCCCTCCGATGAGCAGTTCTTC. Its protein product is CASSGQAGGPSDEQFF.

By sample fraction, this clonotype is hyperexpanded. The DNA of the CDR3 is TGTGCCAGCAAGACGGGGATCGCTGAAGCTTTCTTT. Translation gives CASKTGIAEAFF. The V gene is TRBV19, the J gene TRBJ1-1; D not resolved. Germline assignment: CDR1 LNHDA and CDR2 SQIVND (reference sequence). The CDR3 extends over 12 amino acids. The ends were cut back, 9 bases at V and 6 bases at J, with 14 bases in the middle.

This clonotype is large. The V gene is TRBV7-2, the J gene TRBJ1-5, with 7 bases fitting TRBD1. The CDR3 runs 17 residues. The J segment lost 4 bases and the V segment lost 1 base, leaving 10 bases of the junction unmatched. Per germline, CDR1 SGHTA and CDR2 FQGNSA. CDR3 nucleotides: TGTGCCAGCAGCTTAGAGGGGGCCGGAGGTTCTAATCAGCCCCAGCATTTT. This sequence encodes CASSLEGAGGSNQPQHF.

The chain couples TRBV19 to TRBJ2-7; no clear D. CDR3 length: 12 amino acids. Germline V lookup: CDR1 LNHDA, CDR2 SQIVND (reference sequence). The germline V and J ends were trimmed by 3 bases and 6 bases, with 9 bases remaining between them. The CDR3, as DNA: TGTGCCAGTAGTATCGGCGCCGGCGAGCAGTACTTC. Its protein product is CASSIGAGEQYF.

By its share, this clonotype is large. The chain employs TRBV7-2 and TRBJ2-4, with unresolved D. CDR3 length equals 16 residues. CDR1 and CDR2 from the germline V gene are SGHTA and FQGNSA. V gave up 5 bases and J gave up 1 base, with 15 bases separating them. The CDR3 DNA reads TGTGCCAGCAGCACTGTGCCGGGTGGGGCCAAAAACATTCAGTACTTC. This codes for CASSTVPGGAKNIQYF.

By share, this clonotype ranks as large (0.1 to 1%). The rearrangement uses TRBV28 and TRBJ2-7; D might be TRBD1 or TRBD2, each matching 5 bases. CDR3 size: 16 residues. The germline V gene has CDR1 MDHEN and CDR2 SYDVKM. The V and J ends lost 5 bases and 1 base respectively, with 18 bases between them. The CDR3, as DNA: TGTGCCAGCAGTCCTCTTGACCTGGGGGTTTCCTACGAGCAGTACTTC. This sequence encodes CASSPLDLGVSYEQYF.

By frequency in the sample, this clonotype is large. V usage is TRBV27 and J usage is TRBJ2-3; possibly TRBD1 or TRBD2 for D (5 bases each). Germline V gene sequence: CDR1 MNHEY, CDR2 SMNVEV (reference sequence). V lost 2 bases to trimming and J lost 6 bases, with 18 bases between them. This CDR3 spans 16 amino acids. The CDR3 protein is CASSLPPGPQRDTQYF. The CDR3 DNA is TGTGCCAGCAGTTTACCACCGGGACCCCAGAGGGATACGCAGTATTTT.